This T cell receptor beta chain was recovered during a study of T-cell memory formation after mild COVID-19. Looking at the study overall: TCR clusters were mostly donor specific. Whole-study findings and limits: Among clones contracting day 15 to 85, CD4/CD8 was balanced, whereas later expanders leaned CD4+. Some clones that responded were present in memory (sampled pre-infection), which suggests cross-reactive memory joined. Contracting CD8+ clones were enriched in EMRA, CD4+ mainly in CM and EM.

TCRdb re-derived calls from the 5' RACE reads in MiXCR, one entry per CDR3 protein. The top ten clones hold roughly a fifth of a sample with around 300,000 distinct CDR3 sequences, roughly 13% of them seen once. In the case of this clonotype: The antigen remains unidentified.

The CDR3 is 13 residues long. Between the trimmed V and J ends, which lost 1 base and 3 bases, there was a span of 6 bases. Sequencing was done on a sample of PBMCs or a T cell subset sorted from them (not recorded which). The chain employs TRBV12-3 or TRBV12-4 and TRBJ1-1; D remains ambiguous. The receptor's source is a man younger than 30 who had mild COVID-19 (a few samples of this study predate the infection). Cell type and time point are not known. CDR3 region: CASSLVSDTEAFF. The CDR3 nucleotides are TGTGCCAGCAGTTTAGTATCAGACACTGAAGCTTTCTTT.